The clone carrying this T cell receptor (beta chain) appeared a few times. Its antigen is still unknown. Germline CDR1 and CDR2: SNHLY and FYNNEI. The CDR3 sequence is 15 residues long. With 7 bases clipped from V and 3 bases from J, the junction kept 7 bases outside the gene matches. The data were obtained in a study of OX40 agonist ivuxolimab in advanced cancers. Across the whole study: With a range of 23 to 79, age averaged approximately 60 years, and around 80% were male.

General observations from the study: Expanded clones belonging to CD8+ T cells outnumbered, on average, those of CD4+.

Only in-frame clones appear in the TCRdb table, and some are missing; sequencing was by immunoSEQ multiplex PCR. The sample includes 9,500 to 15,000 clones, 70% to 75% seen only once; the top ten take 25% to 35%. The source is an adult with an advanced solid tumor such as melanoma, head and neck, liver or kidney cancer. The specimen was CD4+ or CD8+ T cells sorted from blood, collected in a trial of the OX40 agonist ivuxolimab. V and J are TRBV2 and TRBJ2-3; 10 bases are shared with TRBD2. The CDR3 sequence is CASMRSGGATDTQYF. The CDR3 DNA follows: TGTGCCAGCATGAGGAGCGGGGGGGCAACAGATACGCAGTATTTT.